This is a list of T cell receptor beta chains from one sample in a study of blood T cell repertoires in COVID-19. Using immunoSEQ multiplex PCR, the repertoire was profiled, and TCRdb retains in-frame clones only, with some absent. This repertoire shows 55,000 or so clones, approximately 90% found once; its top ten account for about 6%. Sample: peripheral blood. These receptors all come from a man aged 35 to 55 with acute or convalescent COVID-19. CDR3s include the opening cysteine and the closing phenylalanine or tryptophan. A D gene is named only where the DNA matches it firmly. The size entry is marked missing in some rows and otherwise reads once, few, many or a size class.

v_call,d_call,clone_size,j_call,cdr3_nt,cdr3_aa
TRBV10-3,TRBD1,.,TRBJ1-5,TGTGCCATCAGTAAACAGGGGGAGGGTAGCAATCAGCCCCAGCATTTT,CAISKQGEGSNQPQHF
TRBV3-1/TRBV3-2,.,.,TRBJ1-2,TGTGCCAGCAGCCAAGAGAGGACAGTGCGCGGGGGCACCTTC,CASSQERTVRGGTF
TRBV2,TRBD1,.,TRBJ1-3,TGTGCCAGCAGGGGGGACAGCCACTCTGGAAACACCATATATTTT,CASRGDSHSGNTIYF
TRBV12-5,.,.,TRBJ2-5,TGTGCTAGTGGTGACAGGAGCCAAGAGACCCAGTACTTC,CASGDRSQETQYF
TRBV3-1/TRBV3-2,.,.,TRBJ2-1,TGTGCCAGCAGCCAAGAAATCGGCCCCCTCAGGAAGCAGTTCTTC,CASSQEIGPLRKQFF
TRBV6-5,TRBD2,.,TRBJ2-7,TGTGCCAGCAGGGGGGGGACTAGCGCCGACTACGAGCAGTACTTC,CASRGGTSADYEQYF
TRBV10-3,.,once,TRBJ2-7,TGTGCCATCAGTGCCAGGGTTGATACCGAGCAGTACTTC,CAISARVDTEQYF
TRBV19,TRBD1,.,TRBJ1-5,TGTGCCAGTAGAGGACAGGGGGCTATCGAGCCCCAGCATTTT,CASRGQGAIEPQHF
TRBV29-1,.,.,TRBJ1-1,TGCAGCGTTGCCGGGAGCACTGAAGCTTTCTTT,CSVAGSTEAFF
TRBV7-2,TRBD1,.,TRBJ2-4,TGTGCCAGCAGCTTTAGGGGGCAGGGCAAAAACATTCAGTACTTC,CASSFRGQGKNIQYF
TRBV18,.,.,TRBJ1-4,TGTGCCAGCTCACCAAGGCCGGGGGAGGAAAAACTGTTTTTT,CASSPRPGEEKLFF
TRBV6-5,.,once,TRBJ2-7,TGTGCCAGCCGGGACTTCTCCTACGAGCAGTACTTC,CASRDFSYEQYF
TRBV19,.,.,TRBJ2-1,TGTGCCAGTAGTGCCCCGGGAGTAAGGTATGCTGAGCAGTTCTTC,CASSAPGVRYAEQFF
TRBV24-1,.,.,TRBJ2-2,TGTGCCACCACCCTTCCGGGTATAGCCGGGGAGCTGTTTTTT,CATTLPGIAGELFF
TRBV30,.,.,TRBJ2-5,TGTGCCTGGAGTGCCCGTTATTCGGGAGAGACCCAGTACTTC,CAWSARYSGETQYF
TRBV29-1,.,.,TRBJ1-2,TGCAGCGTCGGAGAGTTAGCTAACTATGGCTACACCTTC,CSVGELANYGYTF
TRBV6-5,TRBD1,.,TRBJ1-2,TGTGCCAGCAGTACGGGACAGGTTGGCTATGGCTACACCTTC,CASSTGQVGYGYTF
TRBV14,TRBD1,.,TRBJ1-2,TGTGCCAGCAGCCAAGGAGACAGGGTTGGAGGCTACACCTTC,CASSQGDRVGGYTF
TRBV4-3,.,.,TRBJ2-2,TGCGCCAGCAGCCAAGATTGGCAGGGGACGAACACCGGGGAGCTGTTTTTT,CASSQDWQGTNTGELFF
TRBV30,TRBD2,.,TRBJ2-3,TGTGCCTGGGGGAAGGCGGGCGGGAGGGTGGATACGCAGTATTTT,CAWGKAGGRVDTQYF
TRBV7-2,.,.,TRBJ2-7,TGTGCCAGCACCCTATCCGGTACCCGCCTTCAAGAGCAGTACTTC,CASTLSGTRLQEQYF
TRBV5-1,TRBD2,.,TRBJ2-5,TGCGCCAGCAGTTTTCCTAGCGGAGGGGAGACCCAGTACTTC,CASSFPSGGETQYF
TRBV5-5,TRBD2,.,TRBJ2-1,TGTGCCAGCAGCTTTATAGCGGGAGATGCGGTTGAGCAGTTCTTC,CASSFIAGDAVEQFF
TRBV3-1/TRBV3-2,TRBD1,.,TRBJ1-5,TGTGCCAGCAGCAGACGAGGGGGCGTTCAGCCCCAGCATTTT,CASSRRGGVQPQHF
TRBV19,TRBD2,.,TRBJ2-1,TGTGCCAGTAGTATCCGACTAGCGGCATACAATGAGCAGTTCTTC,CASSIRLAAYNEQFF
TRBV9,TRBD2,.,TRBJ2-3,TGTGCCAGCAGCGTAGGGGCGGGGGGCACAGATACGCAGTATTTT,CASSVGAGGTDTQYF
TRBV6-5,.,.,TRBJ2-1,TGTGCCAGCAAATCCGGGACTTCAATTGGGAATGAGCAGTTCTTC,CASKSGTSIGNEQFF
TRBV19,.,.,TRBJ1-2,TGTGCCAGTAGTCAAAAGCAACTCTATGGCTACACCTTC,CASSQKQLYGYTF
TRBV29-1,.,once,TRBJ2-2,TGCAGCGTTGGGGCTAGCCTAAACACCGGGGAGCTGTTTTTT,CSVGASLNTGELFF
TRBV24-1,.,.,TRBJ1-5,TGTGCCACCAGTGATGACAGATCTGGGGGCGGCAATCAGCCCCAGCATTTT,CATSDDRSGGGNQPQHF
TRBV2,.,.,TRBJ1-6,TGTGCCAGCGAAAGCAATTCACCCCTCCACTTT,CASESNSPLHF
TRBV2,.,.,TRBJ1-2,TGTGCCAGCATTCGGGACACCTCTAACTATGGCTACACCTTC,CASIRDTSNYGYTF
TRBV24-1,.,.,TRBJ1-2,TGTGCCACCAGTGATCGGGGGGGTGGCTACACCTTC,CATSDRGGGYTF
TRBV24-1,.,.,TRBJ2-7,TGTGCCACCAGTGATCCCCTTACCTACGAGCAGTACTTC,CATSDPLTYEQYF
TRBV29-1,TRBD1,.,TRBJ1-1,TGCAGCGGGGCGGACAGGGCGCAATCTGAAGCTTTCTTT,CSGADRAQSEAFF
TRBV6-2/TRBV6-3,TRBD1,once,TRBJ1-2,TGTGCCAGCAGTCCCGGGACAGCCCTATATGGCTACACCTTC,CASSPGTALYGYTF
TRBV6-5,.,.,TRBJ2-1,TGTGCCAGCAGTTACCGATCGGGGGATGAGCAGTTCTTC,CASSYRSGDEQFF
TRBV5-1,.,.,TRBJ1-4,TGCGCCAGCAGCTTGGCCAATAATGAAAAACTGTTTTTT,CASSLANNEKLFF
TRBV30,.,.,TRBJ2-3,TGTGCCTATCTAGCGTCAGATACGCAGTATTTT,CAYLASDTQYF
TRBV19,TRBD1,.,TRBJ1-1,TGTGCCAGTAGTGCCAACCGGGACAGGTGGGCCAAAGGGACTGAAGCTTTCTTT,CASSANRDRWAKGTEAFF
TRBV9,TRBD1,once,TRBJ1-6,TGTGCCAGCAGCCCTAGTACCGGGACAGGGTACAATTCACCCCTCCACTTT,CASSPSTGTGYNSPLHF
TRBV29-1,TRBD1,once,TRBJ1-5,TGCAGCGTTGGAGAGACAGGGATGAACCAGCCCCAGCATTTT,CSVGETGMNQPQHF
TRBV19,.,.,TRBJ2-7,TGTGCCAGTAGTAACCCCCGCGGTAGCGGAAATACTAAGCAGTACTTC,CASSNPRGSGNTKQYF
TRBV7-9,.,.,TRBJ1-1,TGTGCCAGCAGCAAAGACAGGAACACTGAAGCTTTCTTT,CASSKDRNTEAFF
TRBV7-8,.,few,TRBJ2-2,TGTGCCAGCAGCTTAGAACATCCGGGCACCGGGGAGCTGTTTTTT,CASSLEHPGTGELFF
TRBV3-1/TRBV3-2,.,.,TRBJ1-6,TGTGCCAGCAGCCCTAGTTTTAGCTCCTATAATTCACCCCTCCACTTT,CASSPSFSSYNSPLHF
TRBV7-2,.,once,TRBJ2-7,.,CASSVGQGIYF
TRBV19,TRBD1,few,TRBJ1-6,TGTGCCAGTAGTATGGAGCACGGGACAGCATATTCACCCCTCCACTTT,CASSMEHGTAYSPLHF
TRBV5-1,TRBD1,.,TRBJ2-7,TGCGCCAGCAGCTCATTACAGGGGGCGTCTTCCTACGAGCAGTACTTC,CASSSLQGASSYEQYF
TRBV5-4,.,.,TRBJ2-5,TGTGCCAGCAGCTTGTTCCCGACTAGTGTAGAGACCCAGTACTTC,CASSLFPTSVETQYF
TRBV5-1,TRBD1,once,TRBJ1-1,TGCGCCAGCAGGGGAGCCGGGACAGGGAGGCCGAACACTGAAGCTTTCTTT,CASRGAGTGRPNTEAFF
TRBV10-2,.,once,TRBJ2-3,TGCGCCAGCCGGCCGCCAGGCGGGGTCCGCGATACGCAGTATTTT,CASRPPGGVRDTQYF
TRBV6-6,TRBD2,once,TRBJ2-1,TGTGCCAGCAGCAGCGGACTAGCGGGTGTCCCTGGGCAGTTCTTC,CASSSGLAGVPGQFF